The 24 T cell receptor beta chains below were found in one sample sequenced in a study. TCRdb independently ran MiXCR on the RT-PCR reads; one entry per CDR3 protein. Altogether about 700,000 distinct CDR3 sequences are present, more than 13% being singletons, with the ten largest covering roughly 3.9%. The source material was memory CD4+ T cells from blood. These TCRs come from a female donor in good health, serving as a healthy control.

Many counts were recorded for this clonotype. The chain employs TRBV6-2 or TRBV6-3 and TRBJ2-7; D perhaps matches TRBD1 (6 bases). V shed 8 bases and J shed 2 bases, with 10 bases lying between them. Germline assignment: CDR1 MNHEY and CDR2 SVGEGT. The CDR3 runs 12 residues. CDR3 amino acids: CASYHRAYEQYF. In DNA form, the CDR3 reads TGTGCCAGCTACCACAGGGCCTACGAGCAGTACTTC.

This clonotype was seen a handful of times. The chain joins TRBV5-5 to TRBJ2-7, with D hard to call. Trimming took 4 bases from V and 3 from J, leaving 14 bases between them. Germline V lookup: CDR1 SGHKS, CDR2 YYEKEE (reference sequence). The CDR3 is 14 amino acids. The CDR3 spells CASSPGLGDYEQYF. For the CDR3, the DNA is TGTGCCAGCAGCCCCGGCTTAGGAGACTACGAGCAGTACTTC.

This clonotype was seen a handful of times. The J gene is TRBJ1-2, the V gene TRBV5-1, with D maybe TRBD1 (5 bases). This CDR3 spans 14 amino acids. The V and J ends lost 3 bases and 6 bases respectively, with 15 bases between them. The germline gives CDR1 SGHRS, CDR2 YFSETQ. The CDR3 DNA reads as TGCGCCAGCAGCTCTTTAAACTCGGGGGATGGCTACACCTTC. This translates into CASSSLNSGDGYTF. The entire variable domain, with the rest obtained from reference TRBV5-1 and TRBJ1-2, is as follows: KAGVTQTPRYLIKTRGQQVTLSCSPISGHRSVSWYQQTPGQGLQFLFEYFSETQRNKGNFPGRFSGRQFSNSRSEMNVSTLELGDSALYLCASSSLNSGDGYTFGSGTRLTVV.

This rearrangement joins TRBV20-1 to TRBJ2-3; 12 bases agree with TRBD2. The trim removed 1 base at V and 4 bases at J, leaving 3 bases unmatched. This CDR3 region has 15 residues. CDR1 DFQATT and CDR2 SNEGSKA come from the germline V gene (reference sequence). The CDR3 nucleotides read TGCAGTGCTAGAGGACTAGCGGGAGTTGCAGATACGCAGTATTTT. This encodes CSARGLAGVADTQYF.

This clonotype was recorded many times. The chain has TRBV5-1 and TRBJ2-1; perhaps D is TRBD1 or TRBD2 (5 bases each). The CDR3 extends over 17 amino acids. The ends were cut back, 0 bases at V and 6 bases at J, with 19 bases in the middle. The germline V gene has CDR1 SGHRS and CDR2 YFSETQ. DNA for the CDR3: TGCGCCAGCAGCTTGGGGACGACAATTTTTGGGGGCAATGAGCAGTTCTTC. It specifies CASSLGTTIFGGNEQFF.

There are many counts of this clonotype. The chain uses TRBV4-1 and TRBJ1-5; TRBD1 aligns across 9 bases. The CDR3 extends over 17 amino acids. With 1 base clipped from V and 7 bases from J, the junction kept 11 bases outside the gene matches. Germline CDR1 and CDR2: MGHRA and YSYEKL. The CDR3 protein is CASSQVPGQGGGQPQHF. The DNA of the CDR3 is TGCGCCAGCAGCCAAGTCCCGGGACAGGGAGGGGGCCAGCCCCAGCATTTT.

V gene TRBV20-1 combines with J gene TRBJ2-5; D not certain. The ends were cut back, 6 bases at V and 4 bases at J, with 18 bases in the middle. The CDR3 spans 14 residues. The germline V gene has CDR1 DFQATT and CDR2 SNEGSKA (reference sequence). The CDR3 sequence: CSAQVGGLRETQYF. The CDR3 DNA follows: TGCAGTGCCCAAGTGGGCGGCCTGAGAGAGACCCAGTACTTC.

This clonotype was picked up many times. The chain uses TRBV7-3 and TRBJ2-3; D call uncertain. Germline V gene data show CDR1 as SGHTA and CDR2 as FQGTGA. This CDR3 has 13 amino acids. V was cut by 0 bases and J by 4 bases, with 5 bases left in between. The CDR3 loop reads CASSLTSADTQYF. In DNA form, the CDR3 reads TGTGCCAGCAGCTTAACGAGTGCAGATACGCAGTATTTT. Supplemented by reference TRBV7-3 and TRBJ2-3, the full variable domain reads GAGVSQTPSNKVTEKGKYVELRCDPISGHTALYWYRQSLGQGPEFLIYFQGTGAADDSGLPNDRFFAVRPEGSVSTLKIQRTERGDSAVYLCASSLTSADTQYFGPGTRLTVL.

This clonotype was found once. The J gene is TRBJ2-3, the V gene TRBV13; 7 nucleotides agree with TRBD2. The CDR3 totals 16 residues. Trimming removed 1 base from V and 2 bases from J; junction bases left unmatched: 6. Germline V gene data show CDR1 as PRHDT and CDR2 as FYEKMQ (reference sequence). The CDR3 is CASSLALAVVTDTQYF. CDR3 DNA sequence: TGTGCCAGCAGCTTAGCTCTAGCGGTCGTCACAGATACGCAGTATTTT.

The V and J genes are TRBV18 and TRBJ2-1, with TRBD2 identical over 11 bases. V gave up 1 base and J gave up 7 bases; unmatched junction bases: 3. Germline values: CDR1 KGHSH, CDR2 LQKENI. The CDR3 spans 15 residues. This CDR3 is CASSPLSSGGNEQFF. The DNA for the CDR3 is TGTGCCAGCTCACCACTATCTAGCGGGGGGAATGAGCAGTTCTTC.

The table lists this clonotype with a few counts. The rearrangement joins TRBV7-9 to TRBJ1-1; 7 bases agree with TRBD1. The CDR3 has 14 residues. The J segment lost 4 bases and the V segment lost 3 bases, leaving 5 bases of the junction unmatched. Germline CDR1 reads SEHNR; CDR2 reads FQNEAQ (reference sequence). The CDR3 loop is CASSFVAGGTEAFF. The CDR3 DNA reads TGTGCCAGCAGCTTCGTGGCAGGGGGCACTGAAGCTTTCTTT.

This clonotype occurred a few times. This chain links TRBV11-2 with TRBJ2-1, with TRBD2 matching over 12 bases. V lost 8 bases and J lost 6; bases outside the gene matches: 2. The CDR3 runs 13 residues. Germline CDR1 reads SGHAT; CDR2 reads FQNNGV. CDR3 loop: CASEGLAGNEQFF. CDR3 DNA: TGTGCCAGCGAGGGACTAGCGGGCAATGAGCAGTTCTTC. The variable domain in full, completed from reference TRBV11-2 and TRBJ2-1, reads EAGVAQSPRYKIIEKRQSVAFWCNPISGHATLYWYQQILGQGPKLLIQFQNNGVVDDSQLPKDRFSAERLKGVDSTLKIQPAKLEDSAVYLCASEGLAGNEQFFGPGTRLTVL.

The J gene is TRBJ1-2, the V gene TRBV7-2; 10 bases are a match to TRBD1. Germline V lookup: CDR1 SGHTA, CDR2 FQGNSA. This CDR3 has 14 amino acids. After removal of 10 bases from V and 5 bases from J, the junction contained 10 bases not matched to a gene. CDR3 region: CATSQGTGEYGYTF. CDR3 coding DNA: TGTGCCACCTCCCAGGGGACAGGGGAGTATGGCTACACCTTC. Full variable domain (rest looked up from reference TRBV7-2 and TRBJ1-2): GAGVSQSPSNKVTEKGKDVELRCDPISGHTALYWYRQSLGQGLEFLIYFQGNSAPDKSGLPSDRFSAERTGGSVSTLTIQRTQQEDSAVYLCATSQGTGEYGYTFGSGTRLTVV.

The chain uses TRBV20-1 and TRBJ2-2; no clear D gene. Trimming left V 0 bases short and J 4 bases short, with 9 bases between. This CDR3 comprises 14 residues. Germline lookup yields CDR1 DFQATT and CDR2 SNEGSKA (reference sequence). The CDR3 region has the DNA TGCAGTGCTAGAGACCCCGCCGGCACCGGGGAGCTGTTTTTT. Its protein product is CSARDPAGTGELFF.

Ten or more counts support this clonotype. The V and J genes are TRBV9 and TRBJ2-7; tentatively, D is TRBD2 (5 bases). Trimming left V 2 bases short and J 2 bases short, with 14 bases between. The germline V gene has CDR1 SGDLS and CDR2 YYNGEE. The CDR3 is 15 amino acids. DNA for the CDR3: TGTGCCAGCAGCGTGAGCGGAGGTCCCCCCTACGAGCAGTACTTC. Amino acid sequence: CASSVSGGPPYEQYF.

The J gene is TRBJ1-2, the V gene TRBV29-1, with D perhaps TRBD1 (5 bases). The CDR3 sequence is 16 residues long. Germline CDR1 reads SQVTM; CDR2 reads ANQGSEA. The CDR3 spells CGAGRTRPITNYGYTF. The CDR3 DNA sequence: TGCGGGGCGGGCAGAACGCGCCCAATTACTAACTATGGCTACACCTTC.

This clonotype was detected a few times. CDR3 sequence: CASATGILAYEQYF. The DNA for the CDR3 is TGTGCCAGCGCCACCGGGATCCTAGCCTACGAGCAGTACTTC. This chain joins TRBV5-6 and TRBJ2-7; D is possibly TRBD2 (5 bases). Germline-derived CDR1 and CDR2 are SGHDT and YYEEEE. V lost 7 bases and J 2 bases, leaving 16 bases between the germline ends. This CDR3 spans 14 amino acids.

The table lists this clonotype with many counts. The chain recombines TRBV6-5 with TRBJ1-2; 9 bases are shared with TRBD1. Trimming cost V 5 bases and J 2 bases; bases outside gene matches: 3. The germline gives CDR1 MNHEY, CDR2 SVGAGI. This CDR3 region has 14 residues. The CDR3: CASSGQGRNYGYTF. CDR3 sequence (DNA): TGTGCCAGCAGTGGACAGGGGCGCAACTATGGCTACACCTTC.

The rearrangement uses TRBV6-6 and TRBJ2-7; TRBD1 matches at 8 bases. J gave up 2 bases and V 3 bases, and 6 bases lay outside the gene matches. The germline gives CDR1 MNHNY, CDR2 SVGAGI (reference sequence). This CDR3 spans 15 amino acids. The CDR3 here is CASSYSRTGTYEQYF. The CDR3 DNA reads TGTGCCAGCAGTTATTCAAGGACAGGGACCTACGAGCAGTACTTC.

The gene calls are TRBV5-1 and TRBJ1-3, with D uncertain. Deletions cut 1 base from V and 4 bases from J, with 9 bases between. CDR3 length: 14 residues. Germline V gene sequence: CDR1 SGHRS, CDR2 YFSETQ. The CDR3: CASSLCDVGNTIYF. The CDR3 bases are TGCGCCAGCAGCTTGTGTGATGTCGGAAACACCATATATTTT.

The CDR3 reads CASSQDRGWGSNTGELFF. CDR3 bases: TGTGCCAGCAGCCAAGATCGCGGGTGGGGGTCGAACACCGGGGAGCTGTTTTTT. The rearrangement uses TRBV3-1 and TRBJ2-2; either TRBD1 or TRBD2 may fit D (5 bases each). The V and J ends lost 0 bases and 0 bases respectively, with 14 bases between them. The CDR3 runs to 18 residues. CDR1 is LGHDT, CDR2 YNNKEL, per germline (reference sequence).

The rearrangement joins TRBV4-3 to TRBJ1-4; no clear D gene. Trimming took off 0 bases at V and 3 bases at J, with 11 bases between the two ends. The CDR3 is 16 amino acids. Germline CDR1 is LGHNA and CDR2 is YSLEER. CDR3 sequence reads: CASSQEQLGANEKLFF. The CDR3 coding sequence is TGCGCCAGCAGCCAAGAACAGCTGGGCGCTAATGAAAAACTGTTTTTT.

This clonotype was seen repeatedly, ten times or more. This chain joins TRBV20-1 and TRBJ2-7; 8 bases match TRBD2. The V gene's germline CDR1 is DFQATT and CDR2 SNEGSKA (reference sequence). This CDR3 region has 11 residues. J was trimmed by 6 bases and V by 6 bases; bases with no gene match: 4. The CDR3: CSARSGSEQYF. The CDR3, as DNA: TGCAGTGCGAGGAGCGGGAGCGAGCAGTACTTC.

The rearrangement links TRBV6-6 to TRBJ1-1; D unresolved. Germline V gene sequence: CDR1 MNHNY, CDR2 SVGAGI (reference sequence). The CDR3 sequence is 11 residues long. The V gene lost 7 bases and the J gene lost 3 bases, with 6 bases spanning the gap. CDR3 loop: CASTMDTEAFF. CDR3 nucleotides: TGTGCCAGCACTATGGACACTGAAGCTTTCTTT.